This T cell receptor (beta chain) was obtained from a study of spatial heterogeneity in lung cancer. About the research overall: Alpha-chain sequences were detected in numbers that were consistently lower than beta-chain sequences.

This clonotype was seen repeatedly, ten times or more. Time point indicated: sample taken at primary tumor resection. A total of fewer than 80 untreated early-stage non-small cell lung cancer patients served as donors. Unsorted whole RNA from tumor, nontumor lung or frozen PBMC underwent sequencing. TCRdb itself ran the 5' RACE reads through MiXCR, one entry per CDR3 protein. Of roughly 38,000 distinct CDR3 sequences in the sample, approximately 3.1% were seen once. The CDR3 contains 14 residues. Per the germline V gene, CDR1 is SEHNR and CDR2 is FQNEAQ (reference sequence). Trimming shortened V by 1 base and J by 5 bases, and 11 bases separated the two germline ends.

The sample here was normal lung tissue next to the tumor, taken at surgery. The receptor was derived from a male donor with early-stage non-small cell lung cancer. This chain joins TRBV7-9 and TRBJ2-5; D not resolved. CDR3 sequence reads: CASSLGSGPETQYF. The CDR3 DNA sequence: TGTGCCAGCAGCTTAGGTTCCGGTCCGGAGACCCAGTACTTC. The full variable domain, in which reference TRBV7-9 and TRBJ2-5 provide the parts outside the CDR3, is DTGVSQNPRHKITKRGQNVTFRCDPISEHNRLYWYRQTLGQGPEFLTYFQNEAQLEKSRLLSDRFSAERPKGSFSTLEIQRTEQGDSAMYLCASSLGSGPETQYFGPGTRLLVL.